These 29 T cell receptor beta chains were sequenced from one sample in a study of Tregs in tolerant kidney transplant recipients. Assay used: immunoSEQ multiplex PCR; TCRdb lists only in-frame clones, some missing. In all, the sample yields some 52,000 clones. Sequences were derived from CD4+ T cells from blood, sampled before the transplant. Every receptor here comes from a human donor who received a combined kidney and bone marrow transplant.

A note on this clone: With the read ending 3 residues before the CDR3 end, the germline J gene is used to fill in that end. The chain recombines TRBV6-2 or TRBV6-3 with TRBJ1-6; 7 positions match TRBD1. The CDR3 has 16 amino acids. Germline V gives CDR1 MNHEY, CDR2 SVGEGT. V shed 7 bases, J shed 7 bases, and the junction held 13 bases outside the gene matches. The sequenced part of the CDR3 DNA is TGTGCCAGCAAAACCGGGACAGCCGCCGCCAATTCACCC. Its translation is CASKTGTAAANSP. The CDR3 reads in full as CASKTGTAAANSPLHF.

About this clone: The read stops 3 residues short of the end of the CDR3; the missing end is completed from the germline J gene. This chain connects TRBV19 to TRBJ2-2; 7 bases map to TRBD1. The CDR3 totals 15 residues. Unmatched junction bases numbered 9, after V lost 5 bases and J lost 6 bases. Germline V gene lookup returns CDR1 LNHDA and CDR2 SQIVND (reference sequence). The covered CDR3 bases are TGTGCCAGTAGTGCAAGACAGGGTTGGGCCGGGGAG. Translation gives CASSARQGWAGE. The whole CDR3 reads CASSARQGWAGELFF.

The CDR3 sequence: CASSLGPQQGTGYTF. The CDR3 DNA, read in part, is TGTGCCAGCAGCTTGGGCCCCCAACAGGGGACCGGC. The chain is built from TRBV7-2 and TRBJ1-2; the match to TRBD1 covers 7 bases. The sequenced fragment ends 3 residues before the CDR3 boundary, so the rest is inferred from the germline J gene. Germline V gene lookup returns CDR1 SGHTA and CDR2 FQGNSA. This CDR3 spans 15 amino acids.

A word on this clone: Coverage ceases 3 residues before the CDR3 finishes, and the germline J gene fills in the end. The chain joins TRBV18 to TRBJ1-1; D gene unclear. This CDR3 contains 13 residues. V shed 5 bases and J shed 2 bases, with 9 bases lying between them. CDR1 and CDR2 (germline): KGHSH, LQKENI. Partial CDR3 DNA: TGTGCCAGCTCAACCACTCAAAACACTGAA. It translates to CASSTTQNTE. The whole CDR3 sequence reads CASSTTQNTEAFF.

About this clone itself: The read terminates 3 residues ahead of where the CDR3 ends, so the germline J gene completes it. The chain employs TRBV19 and TRBJ2-1; D uncertain. V was cut by 8 bases and J by 5 bases, with 16 bases left in between. This CDR3 comprises 14 residues. Germline V gives CDR1 LNHDA, CDR2 SQIVND (reference sequence). The sequenced CDR3 bases are TGTGCCAGTGCGAGGTCTAGGATAAACAATGAG. Amino acid sequence: CASARSRINNE. From start to end, the CDR3 is CASARSRINNEQFF.

Worth noting for this clone: The CDR3 end is not reached by the read, which stops 3 residues before it; the germline J gene fills it in. This sequence joins TRBV19 and TRBJ1-1, with D perhaps TRBD1 (6 bases). The CDR3 runs 15 residues. Trimming left V 3 bases short and J 1 base short, with 12 bases between. Germline CDR1 reads LNHDA; CDR2 reads SQIVND (reference sequence). Partial CDR3 DNA: TGTGCCAGTAGTATCGGGAGGGGGTGGAACACTGAA. This gives the protein CASSIGRGWNTE. The full CDR3 protein reads CASSIGRGWNTEAFF.

As regards this clone: From the germline J gene comes the end of the CDR3, since the read stops 3 residues before it. V and J are TRBV7-7 and TRBJ2-5; 7 nucleotides align to TRBD2. V shed 3 bases and J 5 bases; nucleotides not matched to a gene: 9. CDR3 length: 15 residues. Germline-derived CDR1 and CDR2 are SSHAT and FNYEAQ (reference sequence). The CDR3 reads CASSFDPGLRETQYF. Partial CDR3 DNA: TGTGCCAGCAGCTTTGACCCGGGACTACGGGAGACC.

A note on this clone: The CDR3 end is not reached by the read, which stops 3 residues before it; the germline J gene fills it in. V and J are TRBV10-2 and TRBJ2-3, with a weak D call TRBD1 (5 bases). CDR1 is WSHSY, CDR2 SAAADI, per germline. This CDR3 contains 13 residues. The V end lost 6 bases, the J end lost 8 bases, and 15 bases lay between the germline ends. The CDR3 spells CASSLGREGTQYF. The covered CDR3 bases are TGCGCCAGCAGCCTGGGCAGGGAAGGTACG.

Details on this clone: The read comes to an end 3 residues before the CDR3 does, leaving the germline J gene to fill in the end. The J gene is TRBJ2-5, the V gene TRBV7-7, with 8 nucleotides matching TRBD1. Losses at the gene ends were 1 base for V and 5 bases for J; bases not matched to a gene: 6. CDR1 is SSHAT, CDR2 FNYEAQ, per germline (reference sequence). The CDR3 covers 15 residues. The CDR3: CASSLEGRGRETQYF. CDR3 bases read: TGTGCCAGCAGCTTAGAGGGCAGGGGGCGGGAGACC.

Of note for this clone: The read halts 3 residues ahead of the CDR3 end, with the missing end drawn from the germline J gene. V and J are TRBV18 and TRBJ2-1; 7 bases match TRBD1. The CDR3 spans 15 residues. Germline V CDR1 and CDR2: KGHSH, LQKENI. V trimming: 3 bases; J trimming: 7 bases; junction bases outside the gene matches: 9. CDR3 DNA (partial): TGTGCCAGCTCACCCCTTCACAGGGGTGGGAATGAG. Translation: CASSPLHRGGNE. The complete CDR3 reads CASSPLHRGGNEQFF.

Of note for this clone: The CDR3 end is not reached by the read, which stops 3 residues before it; the germline J gene fills it in. The chain combines TRBV29-1 with TRBJ2-5; 8 bases are a match to TRBD1. The CDR3 consists of 13 residues. The germline V gene encodes CDR1 SQVTM and CDR2 ANQGSEA. J gave up 2 bases and V 5 bases, and 4 bases lay outside the gene matches. The CDR3 region is CSVPTGGQETQYF. The covered CDR3 bases are TGCAGCGTTCCAACAGGGGGTCAAGAGACC.

About this clone itself: From the germline J gene comes the end of the CDR3, since the read stops 3 residues before it. The chain employs TRBV6-2 or TRBV6-3 and TRBJ1-4; 7 positions agree with TRBD1. After removal of 7 bases from V and 7 bases from J, the junction contained 12 bases not matched to a gene. The germline gives CDR1 MNHEY, CDR2 SVGEGT. CDR3 length: 15 residues. This chain's CDR3 is CASKPAGQRREKLFF. The part of the CDR3 DNA that was read is TGTGCCAGCAAGCCCGCGGGACAGAGGCGTGAAAAA.

As regards this clone: The read halts 3 residues ahead of the CDR3 end, with the missing end drawn from the germline J gene. The chain uses TRBV20-1 and TRBJ2-3; tentatively, D is TRBD2 (7 bases). From germline, CDR1 is DFQATT and CDR2 SNEGSKA (reference sequence). Trimming pared 1 base from V and 5 bases from J, leaving 13 bases between. The CDR3 is made up of 14 amino acids. The DNA read from the CDR3 is TGCAGTGCTAGAGGGCGGGGGCTTAGAGATACG. Translating it yields CSARGRGLRDT. The entire CDR3 sequence reads CSARGRGLRDTQYF.

CDR3 amino acids: CASSARDILGRGYTF. CDR3 DNA (partial): TGTGCCAGCAGTGCCCGGGACATTTTGGGTCGCGGC. This chain links TRBV6-1 with TRBJ1-2; possibly TRBD1 for D (6 bases). The CDR3 end lies 3 residues beyond the end of the read and is filled in from the germline J gene. Germline V gene sequence: CDR1 MNHNS, CDR2 SASEGT. This CDR3 comprises 15 residues.

Comments on this clone: The CDR3 extends 3 residues past the end of the read, so its final part is completed from the germline J gene. The V gene is TRBV18, the J gene TRBJ1-1, with 8 bases matching TRBD1. The CDR3 consists of 15 residues. Germline CDR1 is KGHSH and CDR2 is LQKENI. V lost 1 base, J lost 2 bases, and 3 bases stayed unmatched. The covered CDR3 bases are TGTGCCAGCTCACCACGACAGGGGAGTAACACTGAA. Protein sequence: CASSPRQGSNTE. The full CDR3 protein is CASSPRQGSNTEAFF. The whole variable domain, remainder taken from reference TRBV18 and TRBJ1-1, is NAGVMQNPRHLVRRRGQEARLRCSPMKGHSHVYWYRQLPEEGLKFMVYLQKENIIDESGMPKERFSAEFPKEGPSILRIQQVVRGDSAAYFCASSPRQGSNTEAFFGQGTRLTVV.

Comment on this clone: The read ends 3 residues early relative to the CDR3; the germline J gene fills the gap. The V gene is TRBV7-6, the J gene TRBJ1-4; 7 bases fit TRBD1. Looked up from germline, CDR1 is SGHVS and CDR2 is FNYEAQ. Unmatched junction bases numbered 9, after V lost 5 bases and J lost 3 bases. This CDR3 has 16 amino acids. The CDR3 bases that were read are TGTGCCAGCAGCCCACCCAGGAGGGGGCCTAATGAAAAA. Amino acid sequence: CASSPPRRGPNEK. The entire CDR3 sequence reads CASSPPRRGPNEKLFF. The full variable domain, its missing parts supplied by reference TRBV7-6 and TRBJ1-4, is GAGVSQSPRYKVTKRGQDVALRCDPISGHVSLYWYRQALGQGPEFLTYFNYEAQQDKSGLPNDRFSAERPEGSISTLTIQRTEQRDSAMYRCASSPPRRGPNEKLFFGSGTQLSVL.

As concerns this clone: The read ends 3 residues before the CDR3 terminus; that terminus is restored from the germline J gene. V and J are TRBV7-2 and TRBJ2-7; perhaps TRBD1 as D (6 bases). CDR1 and CDR2 (germline): SGHTA, FQGNSA. The CDR3 extends over 17 amino acids. V was cut by 0 bases and J by 0 bases, with 15 bases left in between. CDR3 sequence: CASSLASRYRVSYEQYF. CDR3 DNA, as far as it was read: TGTGCCAGCAGCTTAGCCAGTCGCTACAGGGTCTCCTACGAG.

The CDR3 is CSVEDSGTGSTGKLFF. CDR3 bases read: TGCAGCGTTGAAGATTCTGGGACAGGGTCAACTGGAAAA. The chain joins TRBV29-1 to TRBJ1-4, with 9 bases matching TRBD1. The read terminates 3 residues ahead of where the CDR3 ends, so the germline J gene completes it. Germline V gene data show CDR1 as SQVTM and CDR2 as ANQGSEA. J was trimmed by 10 bases and V by 0 bases; bases with no gene match: 12. This CDR3 has 16 amino acids.

About this clone itself: The read halts 3 residues ahead of the CDR3 end, with the missing end drawn from the germline J gene. This rearrangement joins TRBV7-8 to TRBJ1-5, with D maybe TRBD1 (6 bases). The CDR3 sequence is 16 residues long. CDR1 SGHVS and CDR2 FQNEAQ come from the germline V gene. V was trimmed by 5 bases and J by 1 base, leaving 15 bases between them. The CDR3 reads CASSGSGGRSNQPQHF. Partial CDR3 DNA: TGTGCCAGCAGCGGGTCGGGGGGCAGGAGCAATCAGCCC.

A remark on this clone: The DNA ends 3 residues before the CDR3 does, and the rest of the CDR3 is filled in from the germline J gene. This chain uses TRBV30 with TRBJ1-5; D is unclear. V shed 0 bases and J shed 1 base, with 13 bases lying between them. CDR1 is GTSNPN and CDR2 is SVGIG in the germline V gene (reference sequence). The CDR3 has 16 residues. CDR3 sequence reads: CAWSVNLSKSNQPQHF. The sequenced part of the CDR3 DNA is TGTGCCTGGAGTGTAAACTTGTCGAAGAGCAATCAGCCC.

With regard to this clone: The read terminates 3 residues ahead of where the CDR3 ends, so the germline J gene completes it. This chain links TRBV7-2 with TRBJ2-1, with 7 bases lining up with TRBD2. CDR1 and CDR2 from the germline V gene are SGHTA and FQGNSA. The CDR3 runs to 12 residues. Losses at the gene ends were 5 bases for V and 8 bases for J; bases not matched to a gene: 3. CDR3 DNA, as far as it was read: TGTGCCAGCAGCCTCCTAGCGGATGAG. Protein sequence: CASSLLADE. The entire CDR3 sequence reads CASSLLADEQFF.

A note on this clone: The read stops 3 residues short of the end of the CDR3; the missing end is completed from the germline J gene. This chain joins TRBV20-1 and TRBJ2-5, with a weak D call TRBD2 (6 bases). Trimming removed 5 bases from V and 5 bases from J, with 15 bases in between. The CDR3 runs 13 residues. The germline V gene has CDR1 DFQATT and CDR2 SNEGSKA (reference sequence). The DNA read from the CDR3 is TGCAGTGCTGTGGGCCCTGCGGGGGAGACC. It specifies CSAVGPAGET. The CDR3 reads in full as CSAVGPAGETQYF.

In regard to this clone: The read halts 3 residues ahead of the CDR3 end, with the missing end drawn from the germline J gene. The chain recombines TRBV11-2 with TRBJ2-7; D is unclear. Between the trimmed V and J ends, which lost 1 base and 6 bases, there was a span of 7 bases. Germline CDR1 and CDR2: SGHAT and FQNNGV. This CDR3 spans 12 amino acids. The CDR3 spells CASSLGSGEQYF. The part of the CDR3 DNA that was read is TGTGCCAGCAGCTTAGGGTCGGGCGAG.

About this clone itself: The read ends 3 residues shy of where the CDR3 ends; the end is completed using the germline J gene. This chain joins TRBV5-1 and TRBJ2-7; D perhaps matches TRBD1 (6 bases). The CDR3 totals 14 residues. Germline CDR1 SGHRS, CDR2 YFSETQ. The V gene lost 0 bases and the J gene lost 0 bases, with 7 bases spanning the gap. The DNA read from the CDR3 is TGCGCCAGCAGCTTGGGACAGGTCTCCTACGAG. Residues: CASSLGQVSYE. The whole CDR3 reads CASSLGQVSYEQYF.

With respect to this clone: The read halts 3 residues ahead of the CDR3 end, with the missing end drawn from the germline J gene. The rearrangement uses TRBV2 and TRBJ1-5; perhaps TRBD1 as D (5 bases). CDR3 length equals 15 residues. The V gene lost 7 bases and the J gene lost 4 bases, with 17 bases spanning the gap. Looked up from germline, CDR1 is SNHLY and CDR2 is FYNNEI. The covered CDR3 bases are TGTGCCAGCATGGGTCAGGGTTCCATTAATCAGCCC. It specifies CASMGQGSINQP. The whole CDR3 protein reads CASMGQGSINQPQHF.

With regard to this clone: The CDR3 extends 3 residues past the end of the read, so its final part is completed from the germline J gene. The chain employs TRBV30 and TRBJ2-7, with a weak D call TRBD1 (6 bases). Trimming shortened V by 2 bases and J by 2 bases, and 13 bases separated the two germline ends. Germline V lookup: CDR1 GTSNPN, CDR2 SVGIG (reference sequence). The CDR3 loop spans 14 amino acids. The covered CDR3 bases are TGTGCCTGGAGTCCCCCAGGGGTTACCTACGAG. This sequence encodes CAWSPPGVTYE. The full-length CDR3 reads as CAWSPPGVTYEQYF.

With respect to this clone: The CDR3 end is not reached by the read, which stops 3 residues before it; the germline J gene fills it in. The rearrangement joins TRBV18 to TRBJ2-4; weak D call: TRBD2 (5 bases). The length of the CDR3 is 13 residues. Trimming stripped 2 bases from V and 6 bases from J, with 8 bases between. CDR1 and CDR2 from the germline V gene are KGHSH and LQKENI. The CDR3 is CASSPAGLNIQYF. Partial CDR3 DNA: TGTGCCAGCTCACCAGCGGGCCTAAACATT.

About this clone: The DNA ends 3 residues before the CDR3 does, and the rest of the CDR3 is filled in from the germline J gene. This chain uses TRBV5-6 with TRBJ1-2, with 7 bases fitting TRBD1. The J segment lost 4 bases and the V segment lost 6 bases, leaving 6 bases of the junction unmatched. Looked up from germline, CDR1 is SGHDT and CDR2 is YYEEEE. This CDR3 is 13 amino acids long. The CDR3 here is CASNDRVGYGYTF. CDR3 DNA (partial): TGTGCCAGCAACGACAGGGTGGGCTATGGC.

To note about this clone: The read finishes 3 residues shy of the CDR3 end, and the germline J gene is used to complete it. The chain uses TRBV7-2 and TRBJ1-3; D is ambiguous. With 3 bases removed from V and 2 bases from J, the gap between germline ends came to 5 bases. The germline CDR1 and CDR2 sequences are SGHTA and FQGNSA. The CDR3 has 13 amino acids. The DNA read from the CDR3 is TGTGCCAGCAGCTTTTCTGCTGGAAACACC. Translation gives CASSFSAGNT. The full CDR3 reads CASSFSAGNTIYF.